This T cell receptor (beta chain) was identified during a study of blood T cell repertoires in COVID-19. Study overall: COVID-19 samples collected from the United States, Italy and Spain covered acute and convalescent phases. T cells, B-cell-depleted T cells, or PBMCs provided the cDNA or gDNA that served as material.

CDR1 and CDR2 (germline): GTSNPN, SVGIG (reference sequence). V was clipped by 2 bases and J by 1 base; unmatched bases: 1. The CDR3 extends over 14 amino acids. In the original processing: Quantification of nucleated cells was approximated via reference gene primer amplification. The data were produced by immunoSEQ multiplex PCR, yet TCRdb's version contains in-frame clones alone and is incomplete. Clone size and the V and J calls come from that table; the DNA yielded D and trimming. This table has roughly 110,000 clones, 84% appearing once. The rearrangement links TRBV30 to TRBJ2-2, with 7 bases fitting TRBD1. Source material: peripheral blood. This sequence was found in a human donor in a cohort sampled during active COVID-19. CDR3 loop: CAWSPGGNTGELFF. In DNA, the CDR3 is TGTGCCTGGAGTCCAGGGGGGAACACCGGGGAGCTGTTTTTT.